The clone carrying this T cell receptor (beta chain) appeared many times. Antigen specificity is unknown. The time point is: persistent/refractory GD, antithyroid drugs over 5 years with positive TRAb. PBMC RNA was the source of the TCR library. EDTA tubes received around 9.4 milliliters of collected peripheral blood. According to the study, TCR beta libraries were built with iRepertoire HTBI primers and CDR3-region Arm-PCR. From the multiplex PCR reads, TCRdb called clonotypes with MiXCR, one entry per CDR3 protein. The sample contains 450,000 or so distinct CDR3 sequences, about 22% of which appear only once. The sample originates from a study of regulatory T cells in long-lasting Graves disease. Study-level results: Newly diagnosed Graves' patients exceeded persistent ones in TCR diversity.

Trimming stripped 4 bases from V and 4 bases from J, with 13 bases between. CDR1 and CDR2 from the germline V gene are SNHLY and FYNNEI. CDR3 length equals 14 residues. The sequence was obtained from a female donor with Graves disease. The chain carries TRBV2 and TRBJ1-2, with D hard to call. Sequences were derived from peripheral blood mononuclear cells (PBMCs), sampled when the disease was refractory, from a patient treated with antithyroid drugs. CDR3 in DNA: TGTGCCAGCAGTGTGAGCTATGACACCTATGGCTACACCTTC. Its protein product is CASSVSYDTYGYTF.